These 9 T cell receptor beta chains were all obtained from the same sample, sequenced in a study of shared clonotypes between healthy human individuals. This table comes from immunoSEQ multiplex PCR, and its TCRdb copy is limited to in-frame clones, with some not included. In the table there are some 2 million clones, just under 95% of which are singletons. It was CD45RO-negative cells, positively selected for CCR7, that made up naive CD8 cells, with terminally differentiated effector memory CD45RA+ cells excluded. Sequencing input: naive CD8+ T cells sorted from blood. The source is a man aged 18 to 29 in good health.

This clone was picked up one time. V usage is TRBV5-4 and J usage is TRBJ1-2; D remains unclear. Trimming took off 2 bases at V and 6 bases at J, with 11 bases between the two ends. This CDR3 is 13 amino acids long. Looked up from germline, CDR1 is SGHNT and CDR2 is YYREEE (reference sequence). For the CDR3, the DNA is TGTGCCAGCAGCTTTGGGGTCTCGGATGGCTACACCTTC. Translated: CASSFGVSDGYTF.

This rearrangement joins TRBV30 to TRBJ2-5; no clear D gene. From germline, CDR1 is GTSNPN and CDR2 SVGIG (reference sequence). The CDR3 loop spans 16 amino acids. Trimming left V 1 base short and J 1 base short, with 16 bases between. The CDR3 DNA reads as TGTGCCTGGAGTGCTTTCTTGCAGGCCTTCCAAGAGACCCAGTACTTC. Protein product: CAWSAFLQAFQETQYF.

The chain recombines TRBV13 with TRBJ2-7, with 8 bases matching TRBD1. The germline V gene encodes CDR1 PRHDT and CDR2 FYEKMQ (reference sequence). The CDR3 consists of 14 residues. J gave up 5 bases and V 2 bases, and 5 bases lay outside the gene matches. The CDR3 DNA is TGTGCCAGCAGCTTAACCAGGGGGCAAGACGAGCAGTACTTC. Protein product: CASSLTRGQDEQYF.

The V and J genes are TRBV27 and TRBJ1-4; a possible D gene is TRBD1 (6 bases). CDR1 MNHEY and CDR2 SMNVEV come from the germline V gene (reference sequence). CDR3 length: 14 residues. Trimming removed 7 bases from V and 3 bases from J, with 12 bases in between. Here the CDR3 DNA reads TGTGCCAGCACCGCTGGGGGCCCTAATGAAAAACTGTTTTTT. Translation gives CASTAGGPNEKLFF.

This chain connects TRBV4-1 to TRBJ1-1, with unresolved D. Looked up from germline, CDR1 is MGHRA and CDR2 is YSYEKL. V was shortened by 0 bases and J by 1 base, with 15 bases between the two germline ends. CDR3 size: 17 residues. The CDR3 bases are TGCGCCAGCAGCCAAGATTCCACAGATTACTGGAACACTGAAGCTTTCTTT. Protein: CASSQDSTDYWNTEAFF.

With respect to this clone: The sample has other DNA sequences that encode this CDR3 too. The V call is TRBV14, the J call TRBJ2-7; D unresolved. Trimming pared 0 bases from V and 4 bases from J, leaving 4 bases between. The CDR3 loop spans 12 amino acids. Per germline, CDR1 SGHDN and CDR2 FVKESK. CDR3 residues: CASSQEGYEQYF. The CDR3 coding sequence is TGTGCCAGCAGCCAAGAAGGGTACGAGCAGTACTTC. Combining the CDR3 with reference TRBV14 and TRBJ2-7 gives the whole variable domain EAGVTQFPSHSVIEKGQTVTLRCDPISGHDNLYWYRRVMGKEIKFLLHFVKESKQDESGMPNNRFLAERTGGTYSTLKVQPAELEDSGVYFCASSQEGYEQYFGPGTRLTVT.

The rearrangement links TRBV5-1 to TRBJ1-2, with D unclear. This CDR3 is built from 13 residues. The germline gives CDR1 SGHRS, CDR2 YFSETQ. V was trimmed by 3 bases and J by 4 bases, leaving 10 bases between them. This chain's CDR3 is CASSWRESYGYTF. The CDR3 DNA reads TGCGCCAGCAGCTGGAGGGAGAGCTATGGCTACACCTTC.

The chain employs TRBV19 and TRBJ1-1; unclear D gene. CDR3 length: 13 residues. V was clipped by 10 bases and J by 0 bases, with 12 bases between them. Germline-derived CDR1 and CDR2 are LNHDA and SQIVND (reference sequence). The CDR3 coding sequence is TGTGCCACCGGAGGGCGGATGAACACTGAAGCTTTCTTT. Protein sequence: CATGGRMNTEAFF.

This clone appeared once. The V gene is TRBV7-9, the J gene TRBJ1-4; D is possibly TRBD1 (6 bases). The germline V gene encodes CDR1 SEHNR and CDR2 FQNEAQ (reference sequence). The CDR3 loop spans 15 amino acids. V gave up 4 bases and J gave up 4 bases, with 13 bases separating them. The CDR3 sequence is CASSSLTGSNEKLFF. The CDR3 nucleotides are TGTGCCAGCAGCTCGCTGACAGGAAGTAATGAAAAACTGTTTTTT. The full variable domain, with the rest looked up from reference TRBV7-9 and TRBJ1-4, is DTGVSQNPRHKITKRGQNVTFRCDPISEHNRLYWYRQTLGQGPEFLTYFQNEAQLEKSRLLSDRFSAERPKGSFSTLEIQRTEQGDSAMYLCASSSLTGSNEKLFFGSGTQLSVL.